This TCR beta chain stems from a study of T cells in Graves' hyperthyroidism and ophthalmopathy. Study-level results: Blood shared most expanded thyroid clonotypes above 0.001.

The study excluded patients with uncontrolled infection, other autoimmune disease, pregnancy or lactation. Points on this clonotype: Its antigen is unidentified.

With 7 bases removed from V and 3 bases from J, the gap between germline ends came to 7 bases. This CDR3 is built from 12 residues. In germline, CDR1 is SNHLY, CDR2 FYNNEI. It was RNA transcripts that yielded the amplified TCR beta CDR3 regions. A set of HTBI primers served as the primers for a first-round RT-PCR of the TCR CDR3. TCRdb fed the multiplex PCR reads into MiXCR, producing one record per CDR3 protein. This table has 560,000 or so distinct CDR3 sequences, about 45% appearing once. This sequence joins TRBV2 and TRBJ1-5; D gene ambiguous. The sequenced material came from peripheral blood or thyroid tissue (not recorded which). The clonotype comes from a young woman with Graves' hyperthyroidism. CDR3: CASKEANQPQHF. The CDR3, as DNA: TGTGCCAGCAAGGAGGCCAATCAGCCCCAGCATTTT.